These 18 T cell receptor beta chains share one sample of origin, sequenced in a study of CD8+ T cells in alopecia areata. cDNA serving as the sequencing template came from extracted, reverse transcribed RNA. Data came from immunoSEQ multiplex PCR; TCRdb stores just in-frame clones and leaves some out. The data hold around 140,000 clones, with approximately 50% observed a single time. The sequenced sample was CD4+ T cells sorted from blood. These receptors came from a human donor with alopecia areata.

A few counts support this clone. The V and J genes are TRBV5-1 and TRBJ2-7; D not resolved. The CDR3 runs to 13 residues. The germline V gene encodes CDR1 SGHRS and CDR2 YFSETQ. Trimming cost V 3 bases and J 3 bases, with 10 bases left between them. CDR3 DNA sequence: TGCGCCAGCAGCTCGGACGGCAGCTACGAGCAGTACTTC. It is translated as CASSSDGSYEQYF.

The V gene is TRBV20-1, the J gene TRBJ2-7; TRBD1 might be the D (6 bases). The germline V gene encodes CDR1 DFQATT and CDR2 SNEGSKA (reference sequence). The CDR3 spans 11 residues. V lost 5 bases to trimming and J lost 9 bases, with 14 bases between them. In nucleotides, the CDR3 is TGCAGTGCTTACGAGGGGGATGCGCAGTACTTC. Translating it yields CSAYEGDAQYF.

The J gene is TRBJ2-5, the V gene TRBV28, with 7 bases identical to TRBD2. Germline assignment: CDR1 MDHEN and CDR2 SYDVKM. V was pared by 5 bases and J by 2 bases, with 11 bases of the junction left unmatched. This CDR3 is 16 amino acids long. The CDR3 here is CASSHTAGLRQETQYF. CDR3 DNA: TGTGCCAGCAGTCACACAGCGGGATTACGGCAAGAGACCCAGTACTTC.

The gene calls are TRBV5-4 and TRBJ2-5, with D possibly matching TRBD1 (6 bases). CDR1 is SGHNT, CDR2 YYREEE, per germline (reference sequence). Trimming left V 0 bases short and J 4 bases short, with 7 bases between. The CDR3 extends over 13 amino acids. CDR3 protein: CASSLGTAETQYF. The CDR3 region has the DNA TGTGCCAGCAGCTTGGGGACAGCAGAGACCCAGTACTTC. Full variable domain (missing parts from reference TRBV5-4 and TRBJ2-5): ETGVTQSPTHLIKTRGQQVTLRCSSQSGHNTVSWYQQALGQGPQFIFQYYREEENGRGNFPPRFSGLQFPNYSSELNVNALELDDSALYLCASSLGTAETQYFGPGTRLLVL.

This clone occurred a few times. The rearrangement links TRBV10-3 to TRBJ2-5, with 7 bases aligning to TRBD2. Germline V CDR1 and CDR2: ENHRY, SYGVKD. Trimming took 0 bases from V and 3 from J; bases not matched to a gene: 13. The CDR3 runs to 18 residues. CDR3 in DNA: TGTGCCATCAGTGAGTCGCCGCCGGGTCTAGCGGCTGAAGAGACCCAGTACTTC. Translating it yields CAISESPPGLAAEETQYF.

This clone came up a few times. The J gene is TRBJ2-7, the V gene TRBV28; D remains unclear. CDR3 length: 12 residues. V was pared by 7 bases and J by 3 bases, with 10 bases between. Germline V gene data show CDR1 as MDHEN and CDR2 as SYDVKM. Here the CDR3 DNA reads TGTGCCAGCATTAGTATGAACTACGAGCAGTACTTC. As protein: CASISMNYEQYF.

There are a few counts of this clone. The chain is built from TRBV20-1 and TRBJ2-7; D is undetermined. The CDR3 totals 10 residues. V was trimmed by 8 bases and J by 1 base, leaving 6 bases between them. Germline V lookup: CDR1 DFQATT, CDR2 SNEGSKA (reference sequence). The CDR3 reads CSTFSYEQYF. The CDR3 DNA sequence: TGCAGTACGTTTTCCTACGAGCAGTACTTC.

The V gene is TRBV7-8, the J gene TRBJ2-7, with a tentative D call TRBD1 (5 bases). Trimming shortened V by 5 bases and J by 7 bases, and 12 bases separated the two germline ends. CDR3 length: 12 amino acids. Germline-derived CDR1 and CDR2 are SGHVS and FQNEAQ. In DNA, the CDR3 is TGTGCCAGCAGCCCAACCGACAGAGAGCAGTACTTC. Translation gives CASSPTDREQYF. Together with reference TRBV7-8 and TRBJ2-7, the CDR3 gives the full variable domain: GAGVSQSPRYKVAKRGQDVALRCDPISGHVSLFWYQQALGQGPEFLTYFQNEAQLDKSGLPSDRFFAERPEGSVSTLKIQRTQQEDSAVYLCASSPTDREQYFGPGTRLTVT.

This clone was picked up a small number of times. The rearrangement links TRBV27 to TRBJ2-7; D is ambiguous. Trimming shortened V by 7 bases and J by 0 bases, and 10 bases separated the two germline ends. The germline V gene has CDR1 MNHEY and CDR2 SMNVEV (reference sequence). This CDR3 has 13 residues. The CDR3 spells CASTPPNSYEQYF. CDR3 nucleotides: TGTGCCAGCACCCCTCCCAACTCCTACGAGCAGTACTTC.

The genes are TRBV30 and TRBJ1-1; D remains unclear. The CDR3 runs 13 residues. Germline V lookup: CDR1 GTSNPN, CDR2 SVGIG (reference sequence). Trimming took 1 base from V and 0 from J, leaving 6 bases between them. The chain's CDR3 is CAWSEQMNTEAFF. CDR3 bases: TGTGCCTGGAGTGAACAGATGAACACTGAAGCTTTCTTT.

The rearrangement links TRBV29-1 to TRBJ1-1, with D tentatively TRBD1 (5 bases). The V gene's germline CDR1 is SQVTM and CDR2 ANQGSEA. The ends were cut back, 3 bases at V and 3 bases at J, with 14 bases in the middle. This CDR3 is built from 14 residues. CDR3 region: CSVDMRGSHTEAFF. The CDR3 coding sequence is TGCAGCGTTGATATGAGGGGATCGCACACTGAAGCTTTCTTT.

This clone was observed a few times. The J gene is TRBJ2-2, the V gene TRBV30; D gene unclear. The germline V and J ends were trimmed by 0 bases and 7 bases, with 9 bases remaining between them. The CDR3 length is 13 residues. The germline V gene has CDR1 GTSNPN and CDR2 SVGIG (reference sequence). The chain's CDR3 is CAWSVRVGGELFF. As DNA, the CDR3 is TGTGCCTGGAGTGTTAGGGTAGGCGGGGAGCTGTTTTTT. The variable domain in full, completed from reference TRBV30 and TRBJ2-2, reads SQTIHQWPATLVQPVGSPLSLECTVEGTSNPNLYWYRQAAGRGLQLLFYSVGIGQISSEVPQNLSASRPQDRQFILSSKKLLLSDSGFYLCAWSVRVGGELFFGEGSRLTVL.

This chain connects TRBV5-1 to TRBJ2-5; perhaps TRBD1 as D (6 bases). Germline assignment: CDR1 SGHRS and CDR2 YFSETQ. The CDR3 loop spans 14 amino acids. V was shortened by 9 bases and J by 0 bases, with 15 bases between the two germline ends. The CDR3 reads CATLRTADQETQYF. The CDR3 nucleotides are TGCGCCACCTTGCGGACAGCGGACCAAGAGACCCAGTACTTC.

The V gene is TRBV20-1, the J gene TRBJ2-5; the D is unclear. The CDR3 contains 11 residues. The V and J ends lost 4 bases and 2 bases respectively, with 5 bases between them. Germline V gene sequence: CDR1 DFQATT, CDR2 SNEGSKA (reference sequence). CDR3 sequence: CSANSQETQYF. As DNA, the CDR3 is TGCAGTGCTAACAGTCAAGAGACCCAGTACTTC.

The CDR3 sequence is CASSLSRGLSYEQYF. In DNA form, the CDR3 reads TGTGCCAGCAGCCTAAGCCGGGGCCTGTCATACGAGCAGTACTTC. The chain combines TRBV7-2 with TRBJ2-7; D possibly matches TRBD1 or TRBD2 (5 bases each). The V gene's germline CDR1 is SGHTA and CDR2 FQGNSA. CDR3 length: 15 amino acids. V dropped 5 bases and J dropped 4 bases, with 18 bases sitting between them.

This chain connects TRBV25-1 to TRBJ2-5; weak D call: TRBD2 (6 bases). The last part of the DNA fits TRBJ2-7 better; the J call may be wrong. CDR3 length: 16 residues. Germline V CDR1 and CDR2: MGHDK, SYGVNS. The CDR3 loop reads CASSAPYGGNYYEQYF. The DNA for the CDR3 is TGTGCCAGCAGTGCCCCCTATGGCGGGAACTACTACGAGCAGTACTTC.

This clone was found a few times. The J gene is TRBJ2-2, the V gene TRBV30; 8 bases map to TRBD1. Germline CDR1 GTSNPN, CDR2 SVGIG (reference sequence). This CDR3 has 14 amino acids. The ends lost 7 bases at V and 6 bases at J; junction bases unmatched: 10. The CDR3 sequence: CAFRTGLIAGELFF. CDR3 nucleotides: TGTGCCTTTAGGACAGGGCTAATAGCCGGGGAGCTGTTTTTT.

J is TRBJ2-5 and V is TRBV15; 9 nucleotides line up with TRBD1. Germline V gene data show CDR1 as LNHNV and CDR2 as YYDKDF (reference sequence). The CDR3 has 13 amino acids. After removal of 5 bases from V and 5 bases from J, the junction contained 3 bases not matched to a gene. CDR3: CATSGTGSETQYF. The CDR3 nucleotides are TGTGCCACCAGCGGGACAGGGAGTGAGACCCAGTACTTC.